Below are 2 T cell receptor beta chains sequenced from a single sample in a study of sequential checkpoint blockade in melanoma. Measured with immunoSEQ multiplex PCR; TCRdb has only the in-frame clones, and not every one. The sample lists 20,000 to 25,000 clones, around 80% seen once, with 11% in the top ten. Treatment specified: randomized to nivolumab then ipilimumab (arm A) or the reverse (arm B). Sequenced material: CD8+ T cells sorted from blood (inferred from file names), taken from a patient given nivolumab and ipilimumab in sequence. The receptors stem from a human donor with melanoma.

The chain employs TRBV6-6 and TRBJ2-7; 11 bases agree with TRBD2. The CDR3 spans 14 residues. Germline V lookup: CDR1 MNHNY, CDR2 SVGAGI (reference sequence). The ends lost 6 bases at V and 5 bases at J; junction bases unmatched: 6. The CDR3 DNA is TGTGCCAGCAGGCGTAGCGGGAGGGCCGACGAGCAGTACTTC. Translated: CASRRSGRADEQYF.

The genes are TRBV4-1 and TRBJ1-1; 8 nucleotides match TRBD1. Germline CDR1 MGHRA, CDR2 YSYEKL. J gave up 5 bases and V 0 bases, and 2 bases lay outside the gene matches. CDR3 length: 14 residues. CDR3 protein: CASSQDRGRTEAFF. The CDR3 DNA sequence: TGCGCCAGCAGCCAAGACAGGGGGCGAACTGAAGCTTTCTTT.